Listed below are T cell receptor beta chains from one sample, sequenced in a study of blood T cell repertoires in COVID-19. The assay was immunoSEQ multiplex PCR, and TCRdb's table has in-frame clones only and misses some. The table records fewer than 90,000 clones, about 95% of them present only once. The sequencing input was peripheral blood. The source is a human donor with active COVID-19. The donor label of this sample is uncertain. The CDR3 runs from the conserved cysteine through the conserved F or W. Fields, in order: J gene, CDR3 length, D gene, V gene, CDR3 DNA, CDR3 protein. D genes are given only for firm matches.

TRBJ2-3 | 18 | TRBD1 | TRBV23-1 | TGCGCCAGCAGCCCTAATGGAGGGGGACAGGGATTGCCAGATACGCAGTATTTT | CASSPNGGGQGLPDTQYF
TRBJ1-2 | 12 | . | TRBV5-4 | TGTGCCAGCAGCTCCTGGGAGGGTGGCTACACCTTC | CASSSWEGGYTF
TRBJ2-7 | 15 | . | TRBV7-6 | TGTGCCAGCAGCTTAACAACGGGATCTCCCTACGAGCAGTACTTC | CASSLTTGSPYEQYF
TRBJ1-5 | 14 | . | TRBV6-1 | TGTGCCAGCAGTGAAATGGGGGGAGATCAGCCCCAGCATTTT | CASSEMGGDQPQHF
TRBJ2-7 | 15 | TRBD2 | TRBV28 | TGTGCCAGCAGTGATAGGACTAGCGGGAGATGGGAGCAGTACTTC | CASSDRTSGRWEQYF
TRBJ2-1 | 14 | . | TRBV6-2/TRBV6-3 | TGTGCCAGCAGCTTTGTGGGCATCTACAATGAGCAGTTCTTC | CASSFVGIYNEQFF
TRBJ2-5 | 15 | . | TRBV4-1 | TGCGCCAGCAGCCAAAACCGGGTAGGTGGCGAGACCCAGTACTTC | CASSQNRVGGETQYF
TRBJ1-4 | 14 | TRBD1 | TRBV6-5 | TGTGCCGCCTTACTAGGGGGCAATAATGAAAAACTGTTTTTT | CAALLGGNNEKLFF
TRBJ2-7 | 15 | . | TRBV18 | TGTGCCAGCTCACCCACAATTGGTGGGGGGTTAGAGCAGTACTTC | CASSPTIGGGLEQYF
TRBJ2-7 | 13 | . | TRBV18 | TGTGCCAGCTCACCAGGCCCGGGCTACGAGCAGTACTTC | CASSPGPGYEQYF
TRBJ1-5 | 14 | TRBD1 | TRBV5-5 | TGTGCCAGCAGCCAGACAGGGATCAATCAGCCCCAGCATTTT | CASSQTGINQPQHF
TRBJ2-7 | 15 | . | TRBV11-3 | TGTGCCAGCAGCTTAGCAGGTAGTCCCCCCTACGAGCAGTACTTC | CASSLAGSPPYEQYF
TRBJ2-7 | 11 | . | TRBV11-2 | TGTGCCAGCGAGGAAGGCAACGAGCAGTACTTC | CASEEGNEQYF
TRBJ1-4 | 17 | TRBD1 | TRBV19 | TGTGCCAGTAGTAGAAGAGGACAGGGTGCAACTAATGAAAAACTGTTTTTT | CASSRRGQGATNEKLFF
TRBJ1-6 | 12 | . | TRBV5-1 | TGCGCCAGCATGGAGCCTAATTCACCCCTCCACTTT | CASMEPNSPLHF
TRBJ1-1 | 15 | . | TRBV28 | TGTGCCAGCAGTCCCCTCGAGTGGAGGAACTCTGAAGCTTTCTTT | CASSPLEWRNSEAFF
TRBJ1-1 | 16 | . | TRBV28 | TGTGCCAGCAGGATAAGCCGGGGAGGAATGAACACTGAAGCTTTCTTT | CASRISRGGMNTEAFF
TRBJ1-5 | 12 | . | TRBV5-1 | TGCGCCAGCAGCTTAACAGGCGAGCCCCAGCATTTT | CASSLTGEPQHF
TRBJ1-2 | 13 | TRBD1 | TRBV6-2/TRBV6-3 | TGTGCCAGCAGTCTTACAGGGGGCAATGGCTACACCTTC | CASSLTGGNGYTF